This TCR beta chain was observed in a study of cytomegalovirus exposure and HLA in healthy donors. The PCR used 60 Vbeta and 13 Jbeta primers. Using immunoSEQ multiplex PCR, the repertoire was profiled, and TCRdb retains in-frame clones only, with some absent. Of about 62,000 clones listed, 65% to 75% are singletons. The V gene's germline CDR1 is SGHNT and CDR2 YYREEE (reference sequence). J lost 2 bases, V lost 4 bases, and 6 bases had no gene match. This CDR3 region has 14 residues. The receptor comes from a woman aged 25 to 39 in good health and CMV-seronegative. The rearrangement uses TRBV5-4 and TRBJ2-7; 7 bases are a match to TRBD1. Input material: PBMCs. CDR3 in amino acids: CASSPPGQTYEQYF. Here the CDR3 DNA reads TGTGCCAGCAGCCCGCCGGGACAGACCTACGAGCAGTACTTC.